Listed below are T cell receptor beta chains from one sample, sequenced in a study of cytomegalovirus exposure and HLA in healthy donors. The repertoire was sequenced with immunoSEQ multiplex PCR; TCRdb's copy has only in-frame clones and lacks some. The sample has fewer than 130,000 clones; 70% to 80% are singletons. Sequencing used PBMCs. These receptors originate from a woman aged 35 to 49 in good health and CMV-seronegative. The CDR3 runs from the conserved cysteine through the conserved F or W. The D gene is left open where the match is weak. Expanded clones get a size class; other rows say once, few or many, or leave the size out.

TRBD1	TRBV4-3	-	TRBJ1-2	CASSHDNLRDRAYGYTF	TGCGCCAGCAGCCACGATAACTTAAGGGACAGGGCCTATGGCTACACCTTC
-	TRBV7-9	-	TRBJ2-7	CASSHLLPGQAYEQYF	TGTGCCAGCAGCCACCTATTACCGGGACAAGCCTACGAGCAGTACTTC
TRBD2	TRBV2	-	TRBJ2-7	CARGTSGYEQYF	TGTGCCAGAGGGACTAGCGGCTACGAGCAGTACTTC
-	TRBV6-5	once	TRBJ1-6	CASSPQGLYNSPLHF	TGTGCCAGCAGCCCGCAGGGGCTCTATAATTCACCCCTCCACTTT
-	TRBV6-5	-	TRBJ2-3	CASSYTAGGIDTQYF	TGTGCCAGCAGTTACACAGCGGGTGGGATAGATACGCAGTATTTT
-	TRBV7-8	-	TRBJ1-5	CASSSIVTQPQHF	TGTGCCAGCAGCTCTATCGTAACTCAGCCCCAGCATTTT
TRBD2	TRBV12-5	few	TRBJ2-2	CASGRLTSGRNTGELFF	TGTGCTAGTGGTCGCCTCACTAGCGGGAGAAACACCGGGGAGCTGTTTTTT
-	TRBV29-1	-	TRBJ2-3	CSATGAVSTDTQYF	TGCAGCGCCACTGGGGCAGTTAGCACAGATACGCAGTATTTT
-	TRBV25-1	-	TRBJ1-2	CASSELRQGHGYTF	TGTGCCAGCAGTGAATTGCGCCAGGGACACGGCTACACCTTC
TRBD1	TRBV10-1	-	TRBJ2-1	CASSDPGTATKEQFF	TGCGCCAGCAGTGACCCTGGGACAGCTACAAAGGAGCAGTTCTTC
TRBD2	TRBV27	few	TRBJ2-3	CASSSGLVGTDTQYF	TGTGCCAGCAGTTCTGGACTAGTCGGCACAGATACGCAGTATTTT
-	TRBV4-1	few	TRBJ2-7	CASSRDSSTTYEQYF	TGCGCCAGCAGCCGAGACTCCTCTACCACCTACGAGCAGTACTTC